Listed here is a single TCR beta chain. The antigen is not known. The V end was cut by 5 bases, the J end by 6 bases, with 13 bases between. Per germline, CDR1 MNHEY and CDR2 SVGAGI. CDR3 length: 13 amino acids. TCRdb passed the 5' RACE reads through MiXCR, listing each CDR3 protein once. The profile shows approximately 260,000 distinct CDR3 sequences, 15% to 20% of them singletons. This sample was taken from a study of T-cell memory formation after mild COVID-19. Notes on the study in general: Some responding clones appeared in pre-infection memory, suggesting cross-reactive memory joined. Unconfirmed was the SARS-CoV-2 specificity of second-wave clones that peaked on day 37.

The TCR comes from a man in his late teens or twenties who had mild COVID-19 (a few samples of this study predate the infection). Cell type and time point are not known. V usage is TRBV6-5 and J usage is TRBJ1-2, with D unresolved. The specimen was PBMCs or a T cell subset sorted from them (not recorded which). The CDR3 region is CASSPGSYHGYTF. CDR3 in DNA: TGTGCCAGCAGTCCCGGGTCCTATCATGGCTACACCTTC.